A single sample gave rise to the 16 T cell receptor beta chains below, sequenced in a study of blood T cells in healthy people across ages. Through a sample-barcoded 5' primer and a J-beta primer mix, a second PCR was run for about 6 to 11 cycles. TCRdb fed the 5' RACE reads into MiXCR, producing one record per CDR3 protein. The data show 600,000 to 850,000 distinct CDR3 sequences, around 40% seen once. The sequenced material came from blood. These receptors came from a woman aged 60-75 years in good health.

This clonotype was observed a few times. The J gene is TRBJ2-7, the V gene TRBV20-1, with 7 positions matching TRBD2. J lost 7 bases, V lost 6 bases, and 15 bases had no gene match. The CDR3 is 14 residues long. Germline V gene data show CDR1 as DFQATT and CDR2 as SNEGSKA (reference sequence). The CDR3 sequence is CSAGPGSGAEEQYF. The DNA of the CDR3 is TGCAGTGCCGGGCCTGGGAGCGGGGCGGAAGAGCAGTACTTC.

With respect to this clonotype: One junction end disagrees with the germline gene, perhaps due to a read error. The chain carries TRBV9 and TRBJ2-1; the D gene is possibly TRBD1 (5 bases). Germline V gene sequence: CDR1 SGDLS, CDR2 YYNGEE. CDR3 length: 17 amino acids. In DNA, the CDR3 is TGTGCCAGCAGCCCAAGGGGTCCGGGCAGCTCCTACAATGGGCAGTTCTTC. Translated: CASSPRGPGSSYNGQFF. Full variable domain (rest looked up from reference TRBV9 and TRBJ2-1): DSGVTQTPKHLITATGQRVTLRCSPRSGDLSVYWYQQSLDQGLQFLIQYYNGEERAKGNILERFSAQQFPDLHSELNLSSLELGDSALYFCASSPRGPGSSYNGQFFGPGTRLTVL.

The chain joins TRBV15 to TRBJ2-1, with D uncertain. Looked up from germline, CDR1 is LNHNV and CDR2 is YYDKDF (reference sequence). The CDR3 totals 14 residues. The V gene lost 0 bases and the J gene lost 10 bases, with 13 bases spanning the gap. CDR3 loop: CATSRDRRTYEQFF. CDR3 nucleotide sequence: TGTGCCACCAGCAGAGACCGCCGGACCTACGAGCAGTTCTTC.

This clonotype was observed a handful of times. This chain connects TRBV5-1 to TRBJ2-5; 7 bases align to TRBD1. Trimming at V came to 7 bases and at J to 2 bases, leaving 11 bases not matched to a gene. Germline V gene sequence: CDR1 SGHRS, CDR2 YFSETQ. The CDR3 length is 15 residues. The CDR3 protein is CASGIVGQSQETQYF. The CDR3 nucleotides read TGCGCCAGCGGCATAGTGGGACAGTCACAAGAGACCCAGTACTTC.

This chain connects TRBV12-3 or TRBV12-4 to TRBJ2-3; 13 bases align to TRBD2. CDR3 size: 15 residues. Unmatched junction bases numbered 7, after V lost 6 bases and J lost 7 bases. CDR3 coding DNA: TGTGCCAGCAGCCCCGGGACTAGCGGGGAATATACGCAGTATTTT. Translation gives CASSPGTSGEYTQYF.

CDR3 nucleotide sequence: TGCAGTGCTAGGGACATCCTAGGGCATTCACCCCTCCACTTT. Its translation: CSARDILGHSPLHF. The V gene is TRBV20-1, the J gene TRBJ1-6, with D perhaps matching TRBD1 (5 bases). The ends were cut back, 3 bases at V and 8 bases at J, with 14 bases in the middle. CDR3 size: 14 residues. The germline CDR1 and CDR2 sequences are DFQATT and SNEGSKA (reference sequence).

The chain carries TRBV20-1 and TRBJ2-1, with TRBD2 as a possible D gene (6 bases). The CDR3 has 13 amino acids. CDR1 and CDR2 (germline): DFQATT, SNEGSKA (reference sequence). The V end lost 0 bases, the J end lost 7 bases, and 10 bases lay between the germline ends. The CDR3: CSAREYRGNEQFF. The CDR3 bases are TGCAGTGCTAGAGAGTATCGGGGGAATGAGCAGTTCTTC.

This clonotype was observed many times. This sequence joins TRBV7-3 and TRBJ2-3, with 14 positions matching TRBD2. Germline V gene data show CDR1 as SGHTA and CDR2 as FQGTGA. V gave up 5 bases and J gave up 5 bases; unmatched junction bases: 6. The CDR3 contains 16 residues. The CDR3 region is CASSPGLAGDVDTQYF. The CDR3 DNA reads TGTGCCAGCAGCCCGGGACTAGCGGGAGACGTAGATACGCAGTATTTT.

This clonotype was seen many times. V usage is TRBV6-2 or TRBV6-3 and J usage is TRBJ2-1; either TRBD1 or TRBD2 may fit D (5 bases each). Germline CDR1 is MNHEY and CDR2 is SVGEGT. The length of the CDR3 is 12 residues. V was clipped by 6 bases and J by 6 bases, with 9 bases between them. CDR3 nucleotide sequence: TGTGCCAGCAGCTGGGACGGCAATGAGCAGTTCTTC. Its protein product is CASSWDGNEQFF.

The rearrangement links TRBV7-2 to TRBJ2-1, with TRBD2 matching 13 bases. J lost 5 bases, V lost 0 bases, and 10 bases had no gene match. CDR1 is SGHTA and CDR2 is FQGNSA in the germline V gene. The CDR3 is 19 residues long. Here the CDR3 reads CASSLAPTSGGASNNEQFF. The CDR3 DNA is TGTGCCAGCAGCTTAGCGCCCACTAGCGGGGGGGCAAGCAACAATGAGCAGTTCTTC. Using reference TRBV7-2 and TRBJ2-1 for the parts outside the CDR3, the full variable domain is GAGVSQSPSNKVTEKGKDVELRCDPISGHTALYWYRQSLGQGLEFLIYFQGNSAPDKSGLPSDRFSAERTGGSVSTLTIQRTQQEDSAVYLCASSLAPTSGGASNNEQFFGPGTRLTVL.

This clonotype was seen only a few times. The chain employs TRBV27 and TRBJ1-4; D remains unclear. This CDR3 region has 14 residues. The germline V gene has CDR1 MNHEY and CDR2 SMNVEV (reference sequence). The germline V and J ends were trimmed by 5 bases and 5 bases, with 12 bases remaining between them. The CDR3 DNA reads as TGTGCCAGCAGTCCGAACCGAAACAATGAAAAACTGTTTTTT. Protein product: CASSPNRNNEKLFF.

Concerning this clonotype itself: One end of the junction does not line up with germline, which may come from a read error. This chain links TRBV10-3 with TRBJ2-3; 8 bases match TRBD2. From germline, CDR1 is ENHRY and CDR2 SYGVKD. The CDR3 runs to 20 residues. Here the CDR3 DNA reads TGTGCCATCGGTGAGTCTTACGGTAGCGGGGCCAACCGGGGGACAGATACGCAGTATTTT. This encodes CAIGESYGSGANRGTDTQYF.

CDR3 region: CAIRAGQRSYEQYF. The CDR3 coding sequence is TGTGCCATCAGGGCCGGACAGCGCTCCTACGAGCAGTACTTC. This rearrangement joins TRBV10-3 to TRBJ2-7, with D tentatively TRBD1 (6 bases). The CDR3 totals 14 residues. Trimming removed 6 bases from V and 0 bases from J, with 12 bases in between. In germline, CDR1 is ENHRY, CDR2 SYGVKD.

This clonotype showed up just a few times. The gene calls are TRBV6-4 and TRBJ2-3, with 10 positions matching TRBD2. CDR3 length: 15 amino acids. CDR1 and CDR2 (germline): MRHNA, SNTAGT. The ends lost 6 bases at V and 0 bases at J; junction bases unmatched: 3. The DNA of the CDR3 is TGTGCCAGCAGGGCGACTAGCGGGAGCACAGATACGCAGTATTTT. Its protein product is CASRATSGSTDTQYF.

This clonotype was recorded a few times. V and J are TRBV29-1 and TRBJ2-3; 7 positions agree with TRBD2. The CDR3 totals 13 residues. Trimming cost V 6 bases and J 6 bases; bases outside gene matches: 9. Per germline, CDR1 SQVTM and CDR2 ANQGSEA. CDR3 residues: CSVLIAGPDTQYF. For the CDR3, the DNA is TGCAGCGTCCTAATAGCGGGCCCCGATACGCAGTATTTT.

This clonotype was seen only once. The chain links TRBV28 to TRBJ1-1; the match to TRBD1 covers 9 bases. Germline V CDR1 and CDR2: MDHEN, SYDVKM. The CDR3 extends over 17 amino acids. V lost 5 bases, J lost 1 base, and 11 bases stayed unmatched. The CDR3 region is CASSGLGTGPGNTEAFF. The CDR3 region has the DNA TGTGCCAGCAGTGGACTAGGGACAGGGCCGGGGAACACTGAAGCTTTCTTT.